The source of this TCR beta chain is a study of STAT5B mutations in CD4+ large granular lymphocyte leukemia. General study points: TRBV06-family usage was enriched in top patient clones (8/27) versus controls (2/35).

The assay was immunoSEQ multiplex PCR, and TCRdb's table has in-frame clones only and misses some. The data hold about 33,000 clones, with roughly 74% observed a single time. Remarks on this clone: Antigen: not known.

The ends lost 4 bases at V and 2 bases at J; junction bases unmatched: 7. The CDR3 consists of 15 residues. In germline, CDR1 is SGHNT, CDR2 YYREEE (reference sequence). The origin of this receptor is a human donor in good health. V gene TRBV5-4 combines with J gene TRBJ2-7, with 9 bases fitting TRBD2. The sequenced sample was CD4+ T cells from blood buffy coats. DNA of the CDR3: TGTGCCAGCAGCCGGAGCGGGAGGTGGACCTACGAGCAGTACTTC. The encoded protein is CASSRSGRWTYEQYF.